This T cell receptor (beta chain) came from a study of T cells in Graves' hyperthyroidism and ophthalmopathy. This clonotype was observed many times. Its antigen is unidentified. TCR beta CDR3 regions were amplified from RNA transcripts. RT-PCR in the first round (using the HTBI primer set) targeted the TCR CDR3. TCRdb recomputed calls from the multiplex PCR reads with MiXCR, one row per CDR3 protein. Of fewer than 650,000 distinct CDR3 sequences in the sample, about 14% were seen once. Study-wide findings and caveats: Blood held most thyroid clonotypes expanded above 0.001 frequency.

Among ophthalmopathy patients, the Clinical Activity Score reached at least 3, the NOSPECS grade reached at least 4, and duration remained under 3 months. Each diagnosis drew on symptoms, thyroxine, TRAb, thyroid ultrasound and orbital computed tomography findings. Germline V gene sequence: CDR1 KGHDR, CDR2 SFDVKD. The V end lost 3 bases, the J end lost 5 bases, and 9 bases lay between the germline ends. The CDR3 is made up of 13 amino acids. The sequenced material came from blood. The sequence was collected from a woman between 40 and 55 years old with Graves' ophthalmopathy. The rearrangement links TRBV24-1 to TRBJ2-5; D may be TRBD1 or TRBD2 (5 bases each). In nucleotides, the CDR3 is TGTGCCACCAGTGATCACGGGGACGAGACCCAGTACTTC. Translation: CATSDHGDETQYF.